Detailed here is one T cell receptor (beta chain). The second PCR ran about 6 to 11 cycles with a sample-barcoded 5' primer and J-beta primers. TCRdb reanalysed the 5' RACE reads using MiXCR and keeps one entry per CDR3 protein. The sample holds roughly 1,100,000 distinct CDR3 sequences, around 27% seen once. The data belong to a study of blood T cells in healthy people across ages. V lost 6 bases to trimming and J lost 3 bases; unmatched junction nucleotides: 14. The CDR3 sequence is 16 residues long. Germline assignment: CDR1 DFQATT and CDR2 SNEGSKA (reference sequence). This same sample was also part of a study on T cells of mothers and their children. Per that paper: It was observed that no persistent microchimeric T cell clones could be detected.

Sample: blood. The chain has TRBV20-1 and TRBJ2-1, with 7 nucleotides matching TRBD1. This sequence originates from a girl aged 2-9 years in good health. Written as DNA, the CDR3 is TGCAGTGCGCGAACCCTTACAGGGGTCAACTACAATGAGCAGTTCTTC. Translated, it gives CSARTLTGVNYNEQFF.